This record covers a single T cell receptor beta chain. The data were taken from a study of OX40 agonist ivuxolimab in advanced cancers. Study overall: Partial responses were achieved by three patients: one hepatocellular carcinoma, two cutaneous melanoma.

The protocol was immunoSEQ multiplex PCR, while the TCRdb copy is restricted to in-frame clones and leaves out a portion. The sample yields around 100,000 clones, approximately 95% seen once. Germline V gives CDR1 LNHDA, CDR2 SQIVND (reference sequence). V dropped 5 bases and J dropped 2; count of bases not matched to a gene: 4. CDR3 length: 14 residues. This chain connects TRBV19 to TRBJ2-7; 9 nucleotides align to TRBD1. The sample consisted of CD4+ or CD8+ T cells sorted from blood, taken in a trial of the OX40 agonist ivuxolimab. The source is an adult with an advanced solid tumor such as melanoma, head and neck, liver or kidney cancer. DNA of the CDR3: TGTGCCAGTAGTTCAGGGACAGGGACCTACGAGCAGTACTTC. This encodes CASSSGTGTYEQYF.